This entry features one TCR beta chain sequence. This record comes from a study of blood T cell repertoires in COVID-19. Study-level information: Spain, Italy and the United States supplied samples that represented acute and convalescent COVID-19.

The CDR3 is made up of 16 amino acids. Trimming at V came to 0 bases and at J to 6 bases, leaving 7 bases not matched to a gene. Germline V CDR1 and CDR2: MNHEY, SMNVEV (reference sequence). Generated by immunoSEQ multiplex PCR, the TCRdb table keeps only in-frame clones and is missing some. The profile covers under 50,000 clones, with 82% appearing a single time and less than 5% taken by the ten largest. The sequence was collected from a woman between 65 and 79 years old with acute or convalescent COVID-19. Specimen: peripheral blood. The chain employs TRBV27 and TRBJ2-7; 11 nucleotides line up with TRBD2. CDR3 in amino acids: CASSLSLLAGGFEQYF. CDR3 coding DNA: TGTGCCAGCAGTTTATCGCTCCTAGCGGGAGGTTTCGAGCAGTACTTC.